These T cell receptor beta chains were read from a single sample in a study of graft-versus-host responses after intestinal transplantation. Sequencing used immunoSEQ multiplex PCR; TCRdb keeps in-frame clones, though not all of them. This table has about 15,000 clones, around two fifths appearing once. The input for sequencing was alloreactive CD8+ T cells from a mixed lymphocyte reaction culture, taken before intestinal transplant. The receptor set was obtained from a human patient who received an intestinal transplant. CDR3s include the opening cysteine and the closing phenylalanine or tryptophan. Each record gives: D gene, J gene, V gene, clone size, CDR3 DNA, CDR3 protein. D genes are given only for firm matches. Size tells how often a clone was seen (once, few, many) or the class of an expanded clone, and some rows leave it out.

d_call: TRBD2
j_call: TRBJ2-7
v_call: TRBV4-1
clone_size: -
cdr3_nt: TGCGCCAGCAGCCAAGACCAAGGGGTAGCGGGATTAAGACAGTACTTC
cdr3_aa: CASSQDQGVAGLRQYF

d_call: -
j_call: TRBJ2-1
v_call: TRBV5-6
clone_size: -
cdr3_nt: TGTGCCGGCGGGACTCGCTACAATGAGCAGTTCTTC
cdr3_aa: CAGGTRYNEQFF

d_call: -
j_call: TRBJ2-3
v_call: TRBV7-9
clone_size: few
cdr3_nt: TGTGCCAGCAGCTTAGTCACGGCAGATACGCAGTATTTT
cdr3_aa: CASSLVTADTQYF

d_call: -
j_call: TRBJ2-7
v_call: TRBV30
clone_size: many
cdr3_nt: TGTGCCTGGAGTGGAGCGGTGGGCGGCGAGCAGTACTTC
cdr3_aa: CAWSGAVGGEQYF

d_call: -
j_call: TRBJ2-1
v_call: TRBV11-2
clone_size: few
cdr3_nt: TGTGCCAGCAGCTTAGTAGCGGCCCCTTACAATGAGCAGTTCTTC
cdr3_aa: CASSLVAAPYNEQFF

d_call: TRBD2
j_call: TRBJ2-2
v_call: TRBV6-5
clone_size: few
cdr3_nt: TGTGCCAGCAGTTATAATAGCGGGAGGCCCGGGGAGCTGTTTTTT
cdr3_aa: CASSYNSGRPGELFF

d_call: -
j_call: TRBJ2-2
v_call: TRBV5-1
clone_size: -
cdr3_nt: TGCGCCAGCAGCCCGGGGTACACCGGGGAGCTGTTTTTT
cdr3_aa: CASSPGYTGELFF

d_call: TRBD1
j_call: TRBJ2-1
v_call: TRBV30
clone_size: few
cdr3_nt: TGTGCCTGGAGTGCCGGGACAGGGGCCAATGAGCAGTTCTTC
cdr3_aa: CAWSAGTGANEQFF

d_call: TRBD1
j_call: TRBJ1-4
v_call: TRBV9
clone_size: few
cdr3_nt: TGTGCCAGCAGCGTGGCCGGGACAGGGGGGGAAAAACTGTTTTTT
cdr3_aa: CASSVAGTGGEKLFF

d_call: -
j_call: TRBJ1-1
v_call: TRBV15
clone_size: -
cdr3_nt: TGTGCCACCAGCAGAGATCGGGGGGCGGCTGGGGCTTTCTTT
cdr3_aa: CATSRDRGAAGAFF

d_call: TRBD2
j_call: TRBJ2-3
v_call: TRBV4-2
clone_size: -
cdr3_nt: TGTGCCAGCAGCCAAGATAGGGCGGGAGGACTGGATACGCAGTATTTT
cdr3_aa: CASSQDRAGGLDTQYF

d_call: TRBD2
j_call: TRBJ2-1
v_call: TRBV5-8
clone_size: -
cdr3_nt: TGTGCCAGCAGCTTGAGGGAGCGGGGGGGGCGAAATGAGCAGTTCTTC
cdr3_aa: CASSLRERGGRNEQFF

d_call: TRBD1
j_call: TRBJ2-7
v_call: TRBV6-6
clone_size: -
cdr3_nt: TGTGCCAGCACCGATCCCGGGACAGCATACGAGCAGTACTTC
cdr3_aa: CASTDPGTAYEQYF

d_call: -
j_call: TRBJ1-2
v_call: TRBV28
clone_size: medium-sized
cdr3_nt: TGTGCCAGCAGTCCAGCCCCGACAGCTTCCTATGGCTACACCTTC
cdr3_aa: CASSPAPTASYGYTF

d_call: TRBD1
j_call: TRBJ1-1
v_call: TRBV6-6
clone_size: -
cdr3_nt: TGTGCCAGCAGTTTGACAGGGGGCCTGAACACTGAAGCTTTCTTT
cdr3_aa: CASSLTGGLNTEAFF

d_call: TRBD2
j_call: TRBJ2-1
v_call: TRBV7-2
clone_size: -
cdr3_nt: TGTGCCAGCAGCCTCCCGGGGAGCGGGGGGCTCAATGAGCAGTTCTTC
cdr3_aa: CASSLPGSGGLNEQFF